This TCR beta chain originates from a study of cytomegalovirus exposure and HLA in healthy donors listed by TCRdb under 2017. Background on the whole study: The 550 to 750 repertoires of the first cohort and the 110 or so validation repertoires were produced on the same platform, according to a later analysis. The aim of the study was to test whether cataloging public T cell receptors could identify signatures of past pathogen exposure. A separate validation cohort of approximately 130 different subjects was used in addition to the 666-subject first cohort. The study combined high-throughput TCR immunosequencing, statistical association of individual TCRs with disease status, and machine learning to predict cytomegalovirus infection status. Beyond this particular receptor, the publication reports: A later analysis found that TCRs clustered in the first cohort also tended to co-occur in the roughly 120 validation repertoires, with more than 90% of cluster scores above 0. The authors suggested that the approach could potentially be generalized to other disease states and immunological phenotypes. Most TCR sequences were seen in very few donors, while some public TCRs were found in many individuals. A few of the identified cytomegalovirus-associated TCR beta chains were confirmed in vitro to be specific for cytomegalovirus antigens. In the study, approximately 160 TCR beta chains were listed as associated with cytomegalovirus. All 110 or so repertoires were used to score co-occurrence in the validation cohort in a later analysis, because that analysis had no HLA typing for the cohort. The classifier was reported to diagnose cytomegalovirus status with high specificity and sensitivity in both the original and validation cohorts.

Libraries were prepared through the immunoSEQ multiplex PCR assay. Turning to the authors' computational methods: A statistical classification framework was developed to diagnose cytomegalovirus status using the catalog of TCR beta chain sequences. The clones in this table, taken by TCRdb from immuneACCESS, are in-frame only. Not every clone is retained; where verified, under half of the shortfall comes from an unresolved V gene, and the cause of the rest is unknown. The DNA was the basis for D and trimming; V, J and clone size are from that table. The sample table shows roughly 300,000 clones, and around 87% are seen once. The leading ten clones occupy over 1% of the sample. The donors belonged to the validation cohort of roughly 120 subjects, which was separate from the approximately 700-subject first cohort. Worth noting for this clone: The antigen this receptor binds is unknown. The record has no base qualities; no much larger clone is one base away.

CDR1 is given as SSHAT and CDR2 as FNYEAQ, both from the germline V gene (reference sequence). V and J are truncated by 5 bases and 0 bases respectively, leaving an intervening sequence of 12 bases. The CDR3 holds 15 amino acids from the cysteine to the phenylalanine. Only the CDR3 region is kept as DNA, spanning 45 bases read in frame from base 1. Sequencing used PBMCs. This TCR was sampled from a woman in her twenties or thirties in good health and CMV-seropositive. The sequence is built from TRBV7-7 and TRBJ2-3; the D gene is possibly TRBD1 or TRBD2, with 5 bases matching each. The CDR3 protein is CASSPGTASTDTQYF. Here is the DNA: TGTGCCAGCAGCCCCGGGACGGCTAGCACAGATACGCAGTATTTT.